These 5 T cell receptor beta chains originate from one sample sequenced in a study of blood T cell repertoires in COVID-19. Clones were sequenced by immunoSEQ multiplex PCR, and TCRdb holds only the in-frame ones, with some missing. The sample records 200,000 to 250,000 clones, 86% being singletons. Sequenced: peripheral blood. The receptors originated from a man aged 30-40 years who had recovered from COVID-19.

The chain has TRBV18 and TRBJ2-7; a weak D match, TRBD1 (5 bases). Germline lookup yields CDR1 KGHSH and CDR2 LQKENI. Trimming shortened V by 2 bases and J by 5 bases, and 16 bases separated the two germline ends. There are 15 residues in the CDR3. This CDR3 is CASSPVARDGHEQYF. The CDR3 nucleotides are TGTGCCAGCTCACCAGTTGCCAGGGATGGTCACGAGCAGTACTTC.

Comments on this clone: Within the sample, other DNA sequences also encode this same CDR3. The chain employs TRBV5-1 and TRBJ2-7; D might be TRBD1 (6 bases). The CDR3 runs 13 residues. Germline V CDR1 and CDR2: SGHRS, YFSETQ. Trimming stripped 0 bases from V and 4 bases from J, with 8 bases between. CDR3 region: CASSLAGEYEQYF. DNA of the CDR3: TGCGCCAGCAGCTTGGCAGGGGAATACGAGCAGTACTTC.

This chain connects TRBV27 to TRBJ1-1, with 7 bases matching TRBD1. The CDR3 runs 13 residues. Unmatched junction bases numbered 9, after V lost 10 bases and J lost 4 bases. CDR1 is MNHEY and CDR2 is SMNVEV in the germline V gene (reference sequence). Here the CDR3 DNA reads TGTGCCACCCAGACAGGGAGTAGCACTGAAGCTTTCTTT. Translating it yields CATQTGSSTEAFF.

This clone was seen only once. This chain uses TRBV11-2 with TRBJ1-2, with 9 bases identical to TRBD1. The J segment lost 7 bases and the V segment lost 5 bases, leaving 8 bases of the junction unmatched. CDR1 and CDR2 from the germline V gene are SGHAT and FQNNGV. The CDR3 spans 14 residues. The CDR3 nucleotides read TGTGCCAGCAGCCCGGGGACAGGGCTCGCTGGCTACACCTTC. Amino acids: CASSPGTGLAGYTF.

The rearrangement joins TRBV6-5 to TRBJ2-7; TRBD1 agrees at 8 bases. The CDR3 has 15 residues. The V and J ends lost 7 bases and 2 bases, in that order; junction bases with no gene match: 10. The germline V gene encodes CDR1 MNHEY and CDR2 SVGAGI. The chain's CDR3 is CASKFNRGKAYEQYF. Here the CDR3 DNA reads TGTGCCAGCAAATTCAACAGGGGGAAAGCCTACGAGCAGTACTTC.